This TCR beta chain comes out of a study of T cell repertoires in cytomegalovirus infection. As for the study in general: An indication of both CMV infection and matching HLA type came from public TCR beta signatures. The study, taken as a whole, reports: The ex vivo response was dominated by HLA-C-restricted CMV-specific TCR beta clonotypes.

CDR1 and CDR2 from the germline V gene are SGHRS and YFSETQ. V shed 1 base and J shed 6 bases, with 19 bases lying between them. CDR3 length: 17 amino acids. As to this clonotype: Its specificity is unknown.

TCRdb used MiXCR to reprocess the reads, holding one entry per CDR3 protein. The table includes some 680,000 distinct CDR3 sequences, 35% to 40% detected once. Input material: PBMCs. The receptor's source is a human donor in good health (CMV status not recorded). Some clones in this sample may be carry-over from other donors' samples. The J gene is TRBJ2-2, the V gene TRBV5-1, with D perhaps TRBD1 (6 bases). CDR3 sequence (DNA): TGCGCCAGCAGCTTGATGGCGGCAGGGGTTAAGGCCGGGGAGCTGTTTTTT. This encodes CASSLMAAGVKAGELFF.